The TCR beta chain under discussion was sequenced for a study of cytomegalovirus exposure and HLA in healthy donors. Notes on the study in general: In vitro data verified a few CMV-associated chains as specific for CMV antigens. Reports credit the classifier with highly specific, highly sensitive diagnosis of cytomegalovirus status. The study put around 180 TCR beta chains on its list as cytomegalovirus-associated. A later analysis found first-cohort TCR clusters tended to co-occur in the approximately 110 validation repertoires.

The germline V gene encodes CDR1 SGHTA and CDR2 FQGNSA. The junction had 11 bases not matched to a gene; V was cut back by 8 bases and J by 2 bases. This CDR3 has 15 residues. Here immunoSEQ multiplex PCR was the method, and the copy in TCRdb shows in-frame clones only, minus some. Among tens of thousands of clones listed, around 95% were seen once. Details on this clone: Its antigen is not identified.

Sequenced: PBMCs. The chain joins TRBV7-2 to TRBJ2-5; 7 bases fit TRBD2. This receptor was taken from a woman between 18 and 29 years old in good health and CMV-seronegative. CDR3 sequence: CASLAWGGGQETQYF. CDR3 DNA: TGTGCCAGCTTAGCCTGGGGGGGAGGGCAAGAGACCCAGTACTTC.